These 21 T cell receptor beta chains share one sample of origin, sequenced in a study of blood T cell repertoires in COVID-19. TCRdb keeps only in-frame clones here, not all; method: immunoSEQ multiplex PCR. Of fewer than 200,000 clones in the sample, 88% were seen once. Sample: PBMCs or T cells enriched from blood (not recorded which). Receptor source: a woman in her late teens or twenties who had recovered from COVID-19.

This rearrangement joins TRBV11-1 to TRBJ1-3; 8 bases align to TRBD1. The trim removed 4 bases at V and 2 bases at J, leaving 1 base unmatched. Germline CDR1 and CDR2: SGHAT and FQDESV (reference sequence). CDR3 length: 14 residues. The CDR3: CASSSTGAGNTIYF. The DNA of the CDR3 is TGTGCCAGCAGCTCGACAGGGGCTGGAAACACCATATATTTT.

CDR3 nucleotide sequence: TGTGCCAGCAGTTTGGGGACAGGGGCGGGCGAGACCCAGTACTTC. This sequence encodes CASSLGTGAGETQYF. The chain is built from TRBV28 and TRBJ2-5; 10 bases fit TRBD1. The CDR3 has 15 amino acids. The germline CDR1 and CDR2 sequences are MDHEN and SYDVKM. The trim removed 3 bases at V and 5 bases at J, leaving 6 bases unmatched.

The CDR3 sequence is CASSLDRANYGYTF. CDR3 bases: TGTGCCAGCAGCTTGGACAGGGCTAACTATGGCTACACCTTC. V usage is TRBV5-4 and J usage is TRBJ1-2; D might be TRBD1 (6 bases). V lost 0 bases, J lost 0 bases, and 6 bases lay in between. Germline CDR1 SGHNT, CDR2 YYREEE (reference sequence). The CDR3 spans 14 residues.

The rearrangement uses TRBV9 and TRBJ2-3; weak D call: TRBD1 (5 bases). Germline loops: CDR1 SGDLS, CDR2 YYNGEE. The CDR3 runs 14 residues. Trimming took off 0 bases at V and 5 bases at J, with 10 bases between the two ends. Here the CDR3 reads CASSVVNQGDTQYF. DNA for the CDR3: TGTGCCAGCAGCGTAGTAAATCAGGGAGATACGCAGTATTTT.

J is TRBJ2-7 and V is TRBV6-2 or TRBV6-3, with D possibly TRBD2 on 6 matching bases. V was clipped by 2 bases and J by 0 bases, with 14 bases between them. The CDR3 totals 16 residues. Germline CDR1 MNHEY, CDR2 SVGEGT. The CDR3 loop is CASSYALGGTSYEQYF. The CDR3 DNA reads as TGTGCCAGCAGTTACGCTTTGGGCGGGACCTCCTACGAGCAGTACTTC.

This sequence joins TRBV6-1 and TRBJ2-7; TRBD1 matches 10 bases. Germline CDR1 is MNHNS and CDR2 is SASEGT. With 1 base clipped from V and 2 bases from J, the junction kept 5 bases outside the gene matches. CDR3 length: 16 amino acids. The CDR3 region is CASSEGTGTGAYEQYF. CDR3 sequence (DNA): TGTGCCAGCAGTGAAGGGACCGGGACAGGGGCCTACGAGCAGTACTTC.

The chain carries TRBV28 and TRBJ1-4; a possible D gene is TRBD1 (6 bases). Trimming removed 3 bases at V and 0 bases at J, with 20 bases between. Germline CDR1 reads MDHEN; CDR2 reads SYDVKM. The CDR3 is made up of 19 amino acids. This CDR3 reads CASSFSYLGQPATNEKLFF. DNA for the CDR3: TGTGCCAGCAGTTTCTCGTACCTCGGACAGCCCGCAACTAATGAAAAACTGTTTTTT.

The V call is TRBV7-6, the J call TRBJ2-2; D is possibly TRBD2 (5 bases). The CDR3 loop spans 14 amino acids. Trimming left V 0 bases short and J 5 bases short, with 7 bases between. CDR1 SGHVS and CDR2 FNYEAQ come from the germline V gene. The CDR3 sequence: CASSLAGLTGELFF. CDR3 nucleotides: TGTGCCAGCAGCTTAGCTGGACTTACCGGGGAGCTGTTTTTT.

This clone was detected once. The gene calls are TRBV28 and TRBJ1-1; D not resolved. The V and J ends lost 4 bases and 1 base respectively, with 10 bases between them. CDR1 and CDR2 (germline): MDHEN, SYDVKM. This CDR3 comprises 14 residues. CDR3 sequence reads: CASSSTAENTEAFF. For the CDR3, the DNA is TGTGCCAGCAGTTCAACAGCAGAGAACACTGAAGCTTTCTTT.

This chain links TRBV7-9 with TRBJ1-1; maybe TRBD1 (6 bases). CDR1 is SEHNR, CDR2 FQNEAQ, per germline (reference sequence). The CDR3 runs 15 residues. V was clipped by 0 bases and J by 0 bases, with 8 bases between them. The chain's CDR3 is CASSLATGLNTEAFF. CDR3 nucleotide sequence: TGTGCCAGCAGCTTAGCTACAGGGTTGAACACTGAAGCTTTCTTT.

This chain links TRBV10-3 with TRBJ2-7; D remains unclear. Germline-derived CDR1 and CDR2 are ENHRY and SYGVKD. V dropped 0 bases and J dropped 6 bases, with 3 bases sitting between them. The CDR3 consists of 11 residues. The CDR3 DNA follows: TGTGCCATCAGTGAGTCGAGCGAGCAGTACTTC. Translated: CAISESSEQYF.

The chain links TRBV5-5 to TRBJ1-3; maybe TRBD1 (6 bases). V was shortened by 4 bases and J by 2 bases, with 10 bases between the two germline ends. This CDR3 spans 14 amino acids. Germline V gives CDR1 SGHKS, CDR2 YYEKEE (reference sequence). The chain's CDR3 is CASSLRDTGNTIYF. CDR3 in DNA: TGTGCCAGCAGCCTAAGGGACACTGGAAACACCATATATTTT.

This clone was recorded once. The J gene is TRBJ1-1, the V gene TRBV15, with D possibly TRBD1 on 5 matching bases. V dropped 0 bases and J dropped 2 bases, with 10 bases sitting between them. Germline V lookup: CDR1 LNHNV, CDR2 YYDKDF (reference sequence). CDR3 length equals 15 residues. This CDR3 reads CATSREPGQNTEAFF. DNA for the CDR3: TGTGCCACCAGCAGAGAGCCAGGACAAAACACTGAAGCTTTCTTT.

The rearrangement links TRBV10-3 to TRBJ2-7; D is possibly TRBD1 (5 bases). The CDR3 is 14 residues long. Germline V CDR1 and CDR2: ENHRY, SYGVKD. The V gene lost 0 bases and the J gene lost 3 bases, with 9 bases spanning the gap. Here the CDR3 DNA reads TGTGCCATCAGTGAGTCCGGGCAGGGCTACGAGCAGTACTTC. Translating gives CAISESGQGYEQYF.

The V gene is TRBV2, the J gene TRBJ2-2; TRBD1 aligns across 9 bases. Germline lookup yields CDR1 SNHLY and CDR2 FYNNEI. With 10 bases clipped from V and 1 base from J, the junction kept 7 bases outside the gene matches. This CDR3 comprises 15 residues. The CDR3 loop is CATGQGIENTGELFF. DNA for the CDR3: TGTGCCACCGGACAGGGGATAGAGAACACCGGGGAGCTGTTTTTT.

In regard to this clone: The same CDR3 can be traced to other DNA sequences in this sample. The chain is built from TRBV3-1 (or the pseudogene TRBV3-2) and TRBJ2-7; TRBD1 matches 9 bases. The V gene end was trimmed by 0 bases and the J gene end by 4 bases; junction bases not matched to a gene: 7. Germline CDR1 reads LGHDT; CDR2 reads YNNKEL (reference sequence). The CDR3 consists of 16 residues. The CDR3 sequence: CASSQDGGQGFYEQYF. In DNA form, the CDR3 reads TGTGCCAGCAGCCAAGATGGGGGACAGGGTTTTTACGAGCAGTACTTC.

The genes are TRBV19 and TRBJ2-1; 8 bases fit TRBD2. V lost 0 bases and J lost 8; bases outside the gene matches: 12. Germline CDR1 is LNHDA and CDR2 is SQIVND (reference sequence). CDR3 size: 17 residues. The CDR3 here is CASSIDRPGGPGDEQFF. CDR3 nucleotides: TGTGCCAGTAGTATAGATCGACCGGGAGGGCCGGGCGATGAGCAGTTCTTC.

The chain employs TRBV6-2 or TRBV6-3 and TRBJ2-1; perhaps TRBD2 as D (5 bases). The CDR3 is made up of 15 amino acids. Per germline, CDR1 MNHEY and CDR2 SVGEGT. With 6 bases removed from V and 8 bases from J, the gap between germline ends came to 20 bases. CDR3 residues: CASSPIAGGSDEQFF. The DNA of the CDR3 is TGTGCCAGCAGCCCCATAGCAGGTGGTAGCGATGAGCAGTTCTTC.

The chain has TRBV5-1 and TRBJ2-3; perhaps TRBD2 as D (6 bases). Germline assignment: CDR1 SGHRS and CDR2 YFSETQ. CDR3 length: 15 residues. V was cut by 0 bases and J by 2 bases, with 10 bases left in between. CDR3 sequence (DNA): TGCGCCAGCAGCTTGGAGAGCGGGTTCACAGATACGCAGTATTTT. It yields the protein CASSLESGFTDTQYF. Complete variable domain (other parts from reference TRBV5-1 and TRBJ2-3): KAGVTQTPRYLIKTRGQQVTLSCSPISGHRSVSWYQQTPGQGLQFLFEYFSETQRNKGNFPGRFSGRQFSNSRSEMNVSTLELGDSALYLCASSLESGFTDTQYFGPGTRLTVL.

V and J are TRBV5-1 and TRBJ2-4; 7 bases match TRBD1. Germline values: CDR1 SGHRS, CDR2 YFSETQ. There are 13 residues in the CDR3. After removal of 9 bases from V and 9 bases from J, the junction contained 12 bases not matched to a gene. The CDR3 region has the DNA TGCGCCACCCCGACAGGGCCGGCAAGCATTCAGTACTTC. Translated: CATPTGPASIQYF. The whole variable domain, filled in from reference TRBV5-1 and TRBJ2-4, reads KAGVTQTPRYLIKTRGQQVTLSCSPISGHRSVSWYQQTPGQGLQFLFEYFSETQRNKGNFPGRFSGRQFSNSRSEMNVSTLELGDSALYLCATPTGPASIQYFGAGTRLSVL.

V usage is TRBV28 and J usage is TRBJ1-4; D is unresolved. Trimming cost V 6 bases and J 6 bases, with 14 bases left between them. The length of the CDR3 is 14 residues. Looked up from germline, CDR1 is MDHEN and CDR2 is SYDVKM. For the CDR3, the DNA is TGTGCCAGCAGATCACTAAAAGCTCATGAAAAACTGTTTTTT. Protein product: CASRSLKAHEKLFF.